This T cell receptor (beta chain) came from a study of cytomegalovirus exposure and HLA in healthy donors. Study-wide results and caveats: There were several of the most significant clusters that appeared linked to common viral pathogens in a later analysis. Despite most TCR sequences being rare, some public TCRs occurred in many donors.

As regards this clone: The antigen is undetermined.

13 Jbeta primers and 60 Vbeta primers were used for the PCR. The repertoire was sequenced with immunoSEQ multiplex PCR; TCRdb's copy has only in-frame clones and lacks some. The sample holds 130,000 or so clones; roughly 79% are singletons and the top ten take 1.5% to 2.5%. Trimming pared 7 bases from V and 4 bases from J, leaving 12 bases between. CDR3 length: 13 amino acids. From germline, CDR1 is MNHNY and CDR2 SVGAGI (reference sequence). The genes are TRBV6-6 and TRBJ2-3, with a tentative D call TRBD1 (6 bases). Sequencing was carried out using PBMCs. The TCR originated in a woman between 40 and 50 years old in good health and CMV-seronegative. CDR3 bases: TGTGCCAGCACCGGAACAGGGCCAGATACGCAGTATTTT. It yields the protein CASTGTGPDTQYF.